This entry describes one TCR beta chain. Authors' data handling: Estimated nucleated cell counts came from reference gene primer amplification. Only in-frame clones appear in the TCRdb table, and some are missing; sequencing was by immunoSEQ multiplex PCR. V, J and clone size are taken as reported in that table, and D and trimming were inferred from the DNA itself. Of approximately 170,000 clones listed, about 84% are singletons. This entry comes from a study of blood T cell repertoires in COVID-19. Looking at the study overall: The United States, Italy and Spain provided the acute and convalescent COVID-19 samples. T cells, B-cell-depleted T cells, or PBMCs supplied cDNA or gDNA.

This CDR3 is 16 amino acids long. V dropped 0 bases and J dropped 2; count of bases not matched to a gene: 3. Germline CDR1 is SGDLS and CDR2 is YYNGEE. The sequence was obtained from a man aged 50 to 59 who had recovered from COVID-19. The sample consisted of PBMCs or T cells enriched from blood (not recorded which). V and J are TRBV9 and TRBJ1-3, with TRBD1 identical over 9 bases. CDR3 region: CASSVDTGGTGNTIYF. CDR3 nucleotide sequence: TGTGCCAGCAGCGTAGACACAGGGGGCACTGGAAACACCATATATTTT.